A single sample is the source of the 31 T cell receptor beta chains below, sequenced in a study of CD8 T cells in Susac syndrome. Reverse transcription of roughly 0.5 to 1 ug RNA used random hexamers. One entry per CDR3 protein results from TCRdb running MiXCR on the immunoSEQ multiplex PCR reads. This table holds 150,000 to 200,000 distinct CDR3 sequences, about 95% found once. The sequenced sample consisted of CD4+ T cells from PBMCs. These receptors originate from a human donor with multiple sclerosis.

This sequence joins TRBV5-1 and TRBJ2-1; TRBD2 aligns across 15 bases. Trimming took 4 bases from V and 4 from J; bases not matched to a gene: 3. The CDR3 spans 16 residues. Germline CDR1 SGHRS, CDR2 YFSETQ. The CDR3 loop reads CASSHGLAGGYNEQFF. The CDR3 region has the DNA TGCGCCAGCAGCCATGGACTAGCGGGAGGGTACAATGAGCAGTTCTTC.

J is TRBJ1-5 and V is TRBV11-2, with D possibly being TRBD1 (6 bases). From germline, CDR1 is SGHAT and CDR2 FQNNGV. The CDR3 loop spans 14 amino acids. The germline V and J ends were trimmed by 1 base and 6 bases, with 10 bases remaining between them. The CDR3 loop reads CASSLATGRQPQHF. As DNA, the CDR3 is TGTGCCAGCAGCTTAGCAACAGGGCGTCAGCCCCAGCATTTT. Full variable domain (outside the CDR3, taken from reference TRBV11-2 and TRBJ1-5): EAGVAQSPRYKIIEKRQSVAFWCNPISGHATLYWYQQILGQGPKLLIQFQNNGVVDDSQLPKDRFSAERLKGVDSTLKIQPAKLEDSAVYLCASSLATGRQPQHFGDGTRLSIL.

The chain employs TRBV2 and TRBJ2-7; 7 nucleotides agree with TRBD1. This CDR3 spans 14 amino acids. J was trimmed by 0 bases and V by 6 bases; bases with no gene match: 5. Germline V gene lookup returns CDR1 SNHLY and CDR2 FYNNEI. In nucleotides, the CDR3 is TGTGCCAGCAGGTTGACAGGGAGCTCCTACGAGCAGTACTTC. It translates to CASRLTGSSYEQYF.

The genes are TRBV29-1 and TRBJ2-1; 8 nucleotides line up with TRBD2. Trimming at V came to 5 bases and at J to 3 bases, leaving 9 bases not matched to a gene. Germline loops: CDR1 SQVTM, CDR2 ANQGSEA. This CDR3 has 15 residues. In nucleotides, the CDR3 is TGCAGCGTTCGGAGACGGACTAGCATCTACAATGAGCAGTTCTTC. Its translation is CSVRRRTSIYNEQFF.

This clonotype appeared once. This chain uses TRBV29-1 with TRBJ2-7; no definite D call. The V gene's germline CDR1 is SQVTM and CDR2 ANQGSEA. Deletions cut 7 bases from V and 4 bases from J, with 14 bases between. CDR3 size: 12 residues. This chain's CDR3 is CSGSSGSYEQYF. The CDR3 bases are TGCAGCGGGTCCTCTGGGTCGTACGAGCAGTACTTC.

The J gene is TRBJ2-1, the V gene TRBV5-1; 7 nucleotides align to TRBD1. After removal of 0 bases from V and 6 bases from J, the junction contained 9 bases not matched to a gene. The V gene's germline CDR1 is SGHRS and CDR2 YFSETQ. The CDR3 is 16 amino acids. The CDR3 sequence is CASSLDRGQRSNEQFF. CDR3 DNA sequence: TGCGCCAGCAGCTTGGATAGGGGGCAGCGATCCAATGAGCAGTTCTTC.

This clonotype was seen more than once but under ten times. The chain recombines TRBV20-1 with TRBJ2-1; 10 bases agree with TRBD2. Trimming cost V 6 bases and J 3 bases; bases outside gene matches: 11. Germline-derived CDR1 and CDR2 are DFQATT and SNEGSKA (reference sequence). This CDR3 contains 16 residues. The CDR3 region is CSATSLAGVSYNEQFF. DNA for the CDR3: TGCAGTGCGACCTCCCTAGCGGGAGTTAGCTACAATGAGCAGTTCTTC.

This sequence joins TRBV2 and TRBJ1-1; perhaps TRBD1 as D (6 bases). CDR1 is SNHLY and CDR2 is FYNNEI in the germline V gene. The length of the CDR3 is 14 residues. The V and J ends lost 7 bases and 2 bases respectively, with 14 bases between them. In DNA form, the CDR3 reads TGTGCCAGCAAGGTCGGACAGCAAAACACTGAAGCTTTCTTT. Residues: CASKVGQQNTEAFF.

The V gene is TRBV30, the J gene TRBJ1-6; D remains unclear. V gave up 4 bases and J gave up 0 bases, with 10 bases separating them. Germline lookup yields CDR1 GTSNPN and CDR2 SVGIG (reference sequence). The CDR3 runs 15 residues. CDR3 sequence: CAWTRESSYNSPLHF. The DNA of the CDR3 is TGTGCCTGGACTCGGGAGAGCTCCTATAATTCACCCCTCCACTTT.

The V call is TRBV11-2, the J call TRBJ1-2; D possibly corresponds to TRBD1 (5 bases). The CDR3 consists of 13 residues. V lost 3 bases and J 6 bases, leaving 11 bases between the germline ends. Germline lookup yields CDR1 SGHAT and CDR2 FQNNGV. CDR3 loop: CASSFRGRNGYTF. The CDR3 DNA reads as TGTGCCAGCAGCTTTCGGGGGAGGAATGGCTACACCTTC.

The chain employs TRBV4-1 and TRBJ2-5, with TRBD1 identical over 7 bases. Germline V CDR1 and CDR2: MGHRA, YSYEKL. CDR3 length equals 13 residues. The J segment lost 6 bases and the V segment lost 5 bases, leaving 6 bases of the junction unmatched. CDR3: CASSVDREKTQYF. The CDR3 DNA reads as TGCGCCAGCAGCGTCGACAGGGAAAAGACCCAGTACTTC.

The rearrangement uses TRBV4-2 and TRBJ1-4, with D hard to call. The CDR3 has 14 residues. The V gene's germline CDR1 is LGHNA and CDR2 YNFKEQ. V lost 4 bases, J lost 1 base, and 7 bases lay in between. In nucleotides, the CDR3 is TGTGCCAGCAGCCCCCAGAGAACTAATGAAAAACTGTTTTTT. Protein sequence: CASSPQRTNEKLFF.

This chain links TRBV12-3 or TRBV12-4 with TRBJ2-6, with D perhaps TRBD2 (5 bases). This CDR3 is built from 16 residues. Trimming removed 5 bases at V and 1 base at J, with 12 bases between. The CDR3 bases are TGTGCCAGCAGTCACCTTGCGGGTTCTGGGGCCAACGTCCTGACTTTC. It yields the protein CASSHLAGSGANVLTF.

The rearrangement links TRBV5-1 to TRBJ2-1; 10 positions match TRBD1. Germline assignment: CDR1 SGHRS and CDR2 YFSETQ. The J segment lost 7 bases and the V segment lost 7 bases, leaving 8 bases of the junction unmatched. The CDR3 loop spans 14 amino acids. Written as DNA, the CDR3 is TGCGCCAGCGCCAAGGGACAGGGGAATAATGAGCAGTTCTTC. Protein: CASAKGQGNNEQFF. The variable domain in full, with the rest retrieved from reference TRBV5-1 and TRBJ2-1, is KAGVTQTPRYLIKTRGQQVTLSCSPISGHRSVSWYQQTPGQGLQFLFEYFSETQRNKGNFPGRFSGRQFSNSRSEMNVSTLELGDSALYLCASAKGQGNNEQFFGPGTRLTVL.

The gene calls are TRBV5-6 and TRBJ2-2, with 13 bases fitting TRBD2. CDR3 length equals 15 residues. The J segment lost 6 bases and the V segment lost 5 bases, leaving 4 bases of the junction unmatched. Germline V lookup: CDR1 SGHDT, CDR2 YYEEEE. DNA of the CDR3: TGTGCCAGCAGGCTGACTAGCGGGAGGTCCGGGGAGCTGTTTTTT. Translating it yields CASRLTSGRSGELFF.

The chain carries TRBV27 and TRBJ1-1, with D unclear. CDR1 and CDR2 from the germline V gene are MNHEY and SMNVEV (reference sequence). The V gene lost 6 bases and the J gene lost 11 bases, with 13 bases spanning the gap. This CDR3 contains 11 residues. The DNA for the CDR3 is TGTGCCAGCAGGGGCGATGGTGGGGCTTTCTTT. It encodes CASRGDGGAFF.

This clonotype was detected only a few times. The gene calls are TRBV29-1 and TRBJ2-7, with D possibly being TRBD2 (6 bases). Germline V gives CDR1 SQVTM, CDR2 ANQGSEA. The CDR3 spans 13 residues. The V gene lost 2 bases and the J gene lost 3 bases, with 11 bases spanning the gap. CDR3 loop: CSVESAGFYEQYF. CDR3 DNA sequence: TGCAGCGTTGAATCGGCGGGATTCTACGAGCAGTACTTC.

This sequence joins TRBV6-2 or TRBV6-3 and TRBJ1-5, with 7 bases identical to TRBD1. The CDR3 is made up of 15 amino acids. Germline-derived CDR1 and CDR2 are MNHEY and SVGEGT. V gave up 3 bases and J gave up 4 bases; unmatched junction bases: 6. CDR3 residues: CASSYQGEGNQPQHF. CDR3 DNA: TGTGCCAGCAGTTATCAGGGGGAGGGAAATCAGCCCCAGCATTTT.

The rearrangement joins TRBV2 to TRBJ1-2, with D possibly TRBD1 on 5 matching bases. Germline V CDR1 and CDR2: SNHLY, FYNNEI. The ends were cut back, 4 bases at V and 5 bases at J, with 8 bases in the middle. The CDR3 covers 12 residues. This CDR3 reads CASSGQTYGYTF. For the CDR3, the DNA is TGTGCCAGCAGTGGACAGACGTATGGCTACACCTTC.

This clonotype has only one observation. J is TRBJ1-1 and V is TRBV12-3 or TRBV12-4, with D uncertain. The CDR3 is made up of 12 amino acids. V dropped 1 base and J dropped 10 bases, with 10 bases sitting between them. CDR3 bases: TGTGCCAGCAGTTTAGAGGGAACGGGAGCTTTCTTT. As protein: CASSLEGTGAFF.

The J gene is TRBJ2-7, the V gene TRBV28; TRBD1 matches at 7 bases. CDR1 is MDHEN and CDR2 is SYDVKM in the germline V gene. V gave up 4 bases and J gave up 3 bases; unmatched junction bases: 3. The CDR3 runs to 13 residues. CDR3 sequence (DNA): TGTGCCAGCAGTTCGGGACAGCACTACGAGCAGTACTTC. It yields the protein CASSSGQHYEQYF.

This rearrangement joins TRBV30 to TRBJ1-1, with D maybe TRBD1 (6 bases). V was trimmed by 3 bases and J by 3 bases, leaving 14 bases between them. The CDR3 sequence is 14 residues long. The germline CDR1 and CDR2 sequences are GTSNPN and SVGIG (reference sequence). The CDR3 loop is CAWSRTGLYTEAFF. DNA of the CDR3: TGTGCCTGGAGCCGAACAGGGTTGTACACTGAAGCTTTCTTT.

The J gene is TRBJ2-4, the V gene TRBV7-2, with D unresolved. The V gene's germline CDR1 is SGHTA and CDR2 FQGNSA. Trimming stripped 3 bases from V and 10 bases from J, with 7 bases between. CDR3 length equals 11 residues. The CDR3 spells CASSFFGIQYF. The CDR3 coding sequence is TGTGCCAGCAGCTTTTTTGGGATTCAGTACTTC.

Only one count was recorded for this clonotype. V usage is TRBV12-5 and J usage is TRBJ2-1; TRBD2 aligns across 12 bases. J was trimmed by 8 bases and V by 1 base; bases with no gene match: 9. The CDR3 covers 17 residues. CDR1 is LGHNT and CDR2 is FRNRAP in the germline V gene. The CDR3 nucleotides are TGTGCTAGTGGTTTGGAACGAGGACTAGCGGGATCTCATGAGCAGTTCTTC. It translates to CASGLERGLAGSHEQFF.

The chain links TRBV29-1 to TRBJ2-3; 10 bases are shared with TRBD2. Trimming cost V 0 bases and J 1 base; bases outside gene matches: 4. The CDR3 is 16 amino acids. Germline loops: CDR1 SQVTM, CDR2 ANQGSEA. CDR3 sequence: CSVEDRTSGGTDTQYF. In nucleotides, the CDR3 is TGCAGCGTTGAAGATCGGACTAGCGGTGGCACAGATACGCAGTATTTT.

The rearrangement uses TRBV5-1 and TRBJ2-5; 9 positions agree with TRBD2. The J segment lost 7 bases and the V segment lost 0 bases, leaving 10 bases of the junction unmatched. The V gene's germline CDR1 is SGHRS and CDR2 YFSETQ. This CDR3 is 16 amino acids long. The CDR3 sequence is CASSLGTSGLGRTQYF. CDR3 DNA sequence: TGCGCCAGCAGCTTGGGCACTAGCGGGCTTGGGCGGACCCAGTACTTC.

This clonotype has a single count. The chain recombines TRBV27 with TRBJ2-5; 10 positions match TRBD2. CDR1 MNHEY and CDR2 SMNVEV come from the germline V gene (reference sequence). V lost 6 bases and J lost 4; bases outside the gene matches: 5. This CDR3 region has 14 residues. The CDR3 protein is CASRFIAGGETQYF. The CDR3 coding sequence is TGTGCCAGCAGATTTATAGCGGGGGGAGAGACCCAGTACTTC.

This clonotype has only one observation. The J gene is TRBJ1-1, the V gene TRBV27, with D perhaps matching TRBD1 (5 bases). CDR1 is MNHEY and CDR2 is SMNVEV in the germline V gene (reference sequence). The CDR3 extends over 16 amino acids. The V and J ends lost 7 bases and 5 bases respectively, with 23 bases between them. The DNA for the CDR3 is TGTGCCAGCATCCCTAGGGTGGGCAGGGACGTTACTGAAGCTTTCTTT. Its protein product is CASIPRVGRDVTEAFF.

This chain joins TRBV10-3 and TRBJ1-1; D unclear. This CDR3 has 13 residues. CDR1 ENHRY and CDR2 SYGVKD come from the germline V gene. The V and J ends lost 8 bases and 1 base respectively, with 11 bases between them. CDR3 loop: CAIGSGWNTEAFF. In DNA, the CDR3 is TGTGCCATCGGTTCGGGATGGAACACTGAAGCTTTCTTT.

In DNA, the CDR3 is TGCAGTGCTAGAGAGGGGGGGGGATCACCCCTCCACTTT. This translates into CSAREGGGSPLHF. This chain links TRBV20-1 with TRBJ1-6, with a possible D match to TRBD1 (5 bases). V lost 0 bases to trimming and J lost 10 bases, with 10 bases between them. This CDR3 region has 13 residues. Germline CDR1 reads DFQATT; CDR2 reads SNEGSKA (reference sequence).

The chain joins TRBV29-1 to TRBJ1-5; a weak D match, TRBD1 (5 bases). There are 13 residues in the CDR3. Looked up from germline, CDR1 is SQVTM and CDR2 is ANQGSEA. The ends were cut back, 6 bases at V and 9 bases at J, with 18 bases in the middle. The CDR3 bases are TGCAGCGTCGTCCAGGGTACGTTGGGGCCCCAGCATTTT. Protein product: CSVVQGTLGPQHF.